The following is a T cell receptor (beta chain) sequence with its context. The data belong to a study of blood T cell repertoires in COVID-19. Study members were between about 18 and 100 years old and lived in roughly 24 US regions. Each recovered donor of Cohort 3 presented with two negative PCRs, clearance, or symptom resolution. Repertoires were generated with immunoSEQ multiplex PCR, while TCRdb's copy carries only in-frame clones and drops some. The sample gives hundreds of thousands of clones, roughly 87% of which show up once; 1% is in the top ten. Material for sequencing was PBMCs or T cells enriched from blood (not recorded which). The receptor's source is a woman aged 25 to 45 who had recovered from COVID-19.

The CDR3 spells CASSQGDSRYNSPLHF. DNA for the CDR3: TGTGCCAGCAGCCAAGGGGACAGCCGTTATAATTCACCCCTCCACTTT. The rearrangement joins TRBV3-1 (or the pseudogene TRBV3-2) to TRBJ1-6; TRBD1 matches 7 bases. The V segment lost 1 base and the J segment 4 bases; nucleotides outside the gene matches: 4. Germline V gives CDR1 LGHDT, CDR2 YNNKEL (reference sequence). The CDR3 length is 16 residues.